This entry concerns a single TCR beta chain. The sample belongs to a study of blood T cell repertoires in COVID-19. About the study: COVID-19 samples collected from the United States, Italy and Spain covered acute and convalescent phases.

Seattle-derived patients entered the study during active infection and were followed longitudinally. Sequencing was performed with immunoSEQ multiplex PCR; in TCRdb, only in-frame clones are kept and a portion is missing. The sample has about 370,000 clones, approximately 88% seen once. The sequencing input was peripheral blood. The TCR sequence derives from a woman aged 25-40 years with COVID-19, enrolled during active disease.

CDR3 nucleotides: TGTGCCAGCAGCCAGCGGATGGCTAGCGATGACTCCTACAATGAGCAGTTCTTC. It specifies CASSQRMASDDSYNEQFF. This chain joins TRBV3-1 (or the pseudogene TRBV3-2) and TRBJ2-1, with D possibly being TRBD2 (6 bases). The CDR3 is made up of 18 amino acids. The germline CDR1 and CDR2 sequences are LGHDT and YNNKEL (reference sequence). V lost 3 bases to trimming and J lost 0 bases, with 18 bases between them.